This T cell receptor (beta chain) comes out of a study of control samples from healthy donors and cancer patients. This clone was seen just once. Clones were sequenced by immunoSEQ multiplex PCR, and TCRdb holds only the in-frame ones, with some missing. The repertoire includes roughly 170,000 clones, 90% to 95% of them detected once, and about 4% sits in the top ten. Trimming pared 6 bases from V and 4 bases from J, leaving 9 bases between. Germline CDR1 DFQATT, CDR2 SNEGSKA (reference sequence). This CDR3 region has 11 residues. The V and J genes are TRBV20-1 and TRBJ1-1; D perhaps matches TRBD1 (5 bases). The TCR sequence derives from a woman aged 55-70 years in good health. The material sequenced was blood. The CDR3 DNA reads as TGCAGTGCGAGGGACCGCACTGAAGCTTTCTTT. Translated, it gives CSARDRTEAFF.